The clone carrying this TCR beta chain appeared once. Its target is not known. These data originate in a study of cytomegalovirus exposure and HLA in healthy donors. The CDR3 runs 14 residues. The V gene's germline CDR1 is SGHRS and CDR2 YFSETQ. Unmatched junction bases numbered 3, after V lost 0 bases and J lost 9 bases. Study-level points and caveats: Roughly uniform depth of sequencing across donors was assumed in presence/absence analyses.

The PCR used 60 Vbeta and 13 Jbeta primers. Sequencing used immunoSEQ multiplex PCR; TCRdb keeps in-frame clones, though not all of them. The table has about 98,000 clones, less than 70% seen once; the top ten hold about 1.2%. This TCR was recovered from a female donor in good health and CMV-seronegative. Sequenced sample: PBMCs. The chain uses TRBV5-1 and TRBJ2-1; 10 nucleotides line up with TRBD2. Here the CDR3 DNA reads TGCGCCAGCAGCTTGGGTCTAGCGGGGGCTGAGCAGTTCTTC. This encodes CASSLGLAGAEQFF.